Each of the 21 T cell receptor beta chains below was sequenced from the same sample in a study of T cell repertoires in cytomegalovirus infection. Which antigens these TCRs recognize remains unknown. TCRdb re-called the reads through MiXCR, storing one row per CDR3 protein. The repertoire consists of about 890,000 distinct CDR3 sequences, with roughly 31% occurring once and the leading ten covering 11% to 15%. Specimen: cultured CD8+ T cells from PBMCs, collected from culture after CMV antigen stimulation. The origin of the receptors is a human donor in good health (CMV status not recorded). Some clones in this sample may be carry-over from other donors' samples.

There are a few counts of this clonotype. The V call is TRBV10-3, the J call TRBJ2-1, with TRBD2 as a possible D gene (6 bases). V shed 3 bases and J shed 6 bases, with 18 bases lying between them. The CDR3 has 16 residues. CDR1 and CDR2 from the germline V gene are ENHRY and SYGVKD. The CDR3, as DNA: TGTGCCATCAGTGAAAAGAGGAGGGATGGGGCCAATGAGCAGTTCTTC. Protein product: CAISEKRRDGANEQFF.

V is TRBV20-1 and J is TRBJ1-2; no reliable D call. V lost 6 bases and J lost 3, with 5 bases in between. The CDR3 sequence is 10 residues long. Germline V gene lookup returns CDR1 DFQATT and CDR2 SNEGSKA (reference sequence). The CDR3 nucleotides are TGCAGTGCCCCAGACTATGGCTACACCTTC. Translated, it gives CSAPDYGYTF.

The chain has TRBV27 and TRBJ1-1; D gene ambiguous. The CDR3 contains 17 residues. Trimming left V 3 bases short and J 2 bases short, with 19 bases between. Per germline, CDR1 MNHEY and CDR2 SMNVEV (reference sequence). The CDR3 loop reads CASSLRAPPTINTEAFF. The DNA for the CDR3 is TGTGCCAGCAGTTTGAGGGCGCCCCCAACCATCAACACTGAAGCTTTCTTT.

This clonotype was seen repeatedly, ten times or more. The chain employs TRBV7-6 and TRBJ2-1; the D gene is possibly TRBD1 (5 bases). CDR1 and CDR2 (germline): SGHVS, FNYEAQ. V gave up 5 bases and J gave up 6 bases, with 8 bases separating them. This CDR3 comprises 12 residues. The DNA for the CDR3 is TGTGCCAGCAGCGGAGACAGCAATGAGCAGTTCTTC. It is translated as CASSGDSNEQFF.

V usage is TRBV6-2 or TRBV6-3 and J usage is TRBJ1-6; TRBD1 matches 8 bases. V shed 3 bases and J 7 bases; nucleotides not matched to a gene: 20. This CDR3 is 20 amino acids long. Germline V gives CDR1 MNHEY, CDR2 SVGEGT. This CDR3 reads CASSYSPTGTGLSGNSPLHF. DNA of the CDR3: TGTGCCAGCAGTTATTCCCCAACGGGGACAGGTTTATCCGGGAATTCACCCCTCCACTTT.

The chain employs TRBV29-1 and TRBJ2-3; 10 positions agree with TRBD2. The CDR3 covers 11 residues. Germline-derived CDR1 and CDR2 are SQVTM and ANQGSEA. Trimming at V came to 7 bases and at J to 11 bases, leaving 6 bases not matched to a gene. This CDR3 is CSGRTSGMQYF. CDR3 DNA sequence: TGCAGCGGCCGAACTAGCGGGATGCAGTATTTT.

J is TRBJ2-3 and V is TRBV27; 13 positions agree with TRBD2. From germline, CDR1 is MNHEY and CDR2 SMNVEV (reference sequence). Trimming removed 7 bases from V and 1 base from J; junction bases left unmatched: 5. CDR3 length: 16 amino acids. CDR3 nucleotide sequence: TGTGCCAGCAAACCCGGGACTAGCGGGGGCACAGATACGCAGTATTTT. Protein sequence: CASKPGTSGGTDTQYF.

The CDR3 DNA sequence: TGTGCCAGCAGTGAACGCCTTCCTCGGGACAAATTAGATCAGCCCCAGCATTTT. It codes for CASSERLPRDKLDQPQHF. This chain joins TRBV2 and TRBJ1-5; possible D gene TRBD1, 6 bases. The CDR3 sequence is 18 residues long. V shed 2 bases and J shed 5 bases, with 22 bases lying between them. Per the germline V gene, CDR1 is SNHLY and CDR2 is FYNNEI.

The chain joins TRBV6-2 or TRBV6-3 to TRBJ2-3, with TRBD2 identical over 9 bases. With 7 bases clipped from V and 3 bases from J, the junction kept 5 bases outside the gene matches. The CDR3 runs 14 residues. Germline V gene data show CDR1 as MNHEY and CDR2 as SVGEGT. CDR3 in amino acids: CASNAGGLTDTQYF. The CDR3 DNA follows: TGTGCCAGCAATGCGGGGGGGTTGACAGATACGCAGTATTTT.

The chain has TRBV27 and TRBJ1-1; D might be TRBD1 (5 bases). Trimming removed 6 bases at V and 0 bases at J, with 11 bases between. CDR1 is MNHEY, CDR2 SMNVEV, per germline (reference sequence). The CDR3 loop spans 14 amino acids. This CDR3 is CASSTGDVNTEAFF. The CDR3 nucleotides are TGTGCCAGCAGCACCGGGGACGTGAACACTGAAGCTTTCTTT.

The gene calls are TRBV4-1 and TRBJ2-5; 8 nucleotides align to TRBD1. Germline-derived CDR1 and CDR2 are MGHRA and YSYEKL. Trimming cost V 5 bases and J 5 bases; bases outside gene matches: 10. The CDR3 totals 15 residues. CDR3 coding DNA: TGCGCCAGCAGCTATAGACAGGGGATCGGTGAGACCCAGTACTTC. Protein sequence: CASSYRQGIGETQYF.

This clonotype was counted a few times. The CDR3 spells CSARMESPHEQFF. The CDR3 DNA is TGCAGTGCTAGAATGGAGTCTCCCCATGAGCAGTTCTTC. The chain employs TRBV20-1 and TRBJ2-1; D is uncertain. With 2 bases removed from V and 8 bases from J, the gap between germline ends came to 13 bases. This CDR3 is built from 13 residues. CDR1 DFQATT and CDR2 SNEGSKA come from the germline V gene (reference sequence).

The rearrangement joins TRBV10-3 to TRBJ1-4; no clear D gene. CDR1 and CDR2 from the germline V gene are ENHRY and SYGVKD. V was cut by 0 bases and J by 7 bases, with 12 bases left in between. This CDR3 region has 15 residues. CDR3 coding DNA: TGTGCCATCAGTGAGTCGGAGGGATGGGGTGAAAAACTGTTTTTT. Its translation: CAISESEGWGEKLFF.

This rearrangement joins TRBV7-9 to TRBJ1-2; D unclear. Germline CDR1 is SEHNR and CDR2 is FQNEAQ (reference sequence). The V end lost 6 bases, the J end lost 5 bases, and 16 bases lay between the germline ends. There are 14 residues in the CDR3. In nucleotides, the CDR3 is TGTGCCAGCAGTCCCGCCGGGTACCTTTATGGCTACACCTTC. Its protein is CASSPAGYLYGYTF.

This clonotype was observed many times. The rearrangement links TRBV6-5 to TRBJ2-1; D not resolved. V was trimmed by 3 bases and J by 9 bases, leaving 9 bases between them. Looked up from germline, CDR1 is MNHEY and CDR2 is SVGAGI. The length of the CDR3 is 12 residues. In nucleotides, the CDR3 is TGTGCCAGCAGTTATATCCCGGGTGAGCAGTTCTTC. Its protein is CASSYIPGEQFF.

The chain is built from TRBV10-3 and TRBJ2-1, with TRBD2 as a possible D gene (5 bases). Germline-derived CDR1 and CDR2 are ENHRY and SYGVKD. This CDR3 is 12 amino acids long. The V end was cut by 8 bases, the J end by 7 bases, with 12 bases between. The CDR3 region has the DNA TGTGCCATCGGAGCTGGCGGGAATGAGCAGTTCTTC. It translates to CAIGAGGNEQFF.

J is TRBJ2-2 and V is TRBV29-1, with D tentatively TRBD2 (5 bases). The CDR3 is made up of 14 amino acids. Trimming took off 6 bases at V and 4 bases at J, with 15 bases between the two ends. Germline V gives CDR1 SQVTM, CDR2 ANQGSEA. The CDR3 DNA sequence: TGCAGCGTCTTCGACGGAGGAGGCACCGGGGAGCTGTTTTTT. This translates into CSVFDGGGTGELFF.

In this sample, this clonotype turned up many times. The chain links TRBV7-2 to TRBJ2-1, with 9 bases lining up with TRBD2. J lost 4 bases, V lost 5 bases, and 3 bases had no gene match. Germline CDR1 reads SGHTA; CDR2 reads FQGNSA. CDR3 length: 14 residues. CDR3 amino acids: CASSPAGGYNEQFF. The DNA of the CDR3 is TGTGCCAGCAGCCCAGCGGGGGGTTACAATGAGCAGTTCTTC.

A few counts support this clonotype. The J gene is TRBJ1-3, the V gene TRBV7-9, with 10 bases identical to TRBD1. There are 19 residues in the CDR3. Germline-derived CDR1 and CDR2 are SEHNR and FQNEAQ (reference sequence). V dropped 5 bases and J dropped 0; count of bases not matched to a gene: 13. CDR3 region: CASSPVPGQGLSSGNTIYF. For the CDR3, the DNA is TGTGCCAGCAGCCCTGTCCCGGGACAGGGGCTAAGCTCTGGAAACACCATATATTTT.

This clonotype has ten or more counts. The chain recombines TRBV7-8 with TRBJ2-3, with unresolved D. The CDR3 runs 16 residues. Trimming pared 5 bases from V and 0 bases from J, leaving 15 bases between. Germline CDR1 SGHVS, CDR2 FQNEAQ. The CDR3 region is CASSTLEVDSTDTQYF. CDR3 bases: TGTGCCAGCAGCACCCTTGAGGTAGACAGCACAGATACGCAGTATTTT.

The CDR3 region is CATRWRDNEQYF. The DNA of the CDR3 is TGTGCCACGAGGTGGAGGGACAACGAGCAGTACTTC. V gene TRBV6-5 combines with J gene TRBJ2-7, with D perhaps assigned TRBD1 or TRBD2 (6 bases each). The ends were cut back, 10 bases at V and 5 bases at J, with 15 bases in the middle. The CDR3 sequence is 12 residues long. Per the germline V gene, CDR1 is MNHEY and CDR2 is SVGAGI.